This T cell receptor beta chain was found in a study of blood T cells in healthy people across ages. Germline CDR1 and CDR2: SGHAT and FQNNGV. CDR3 length: 16 residues. The V gene end was trimmed by 5 bases and the J gene end by 5 bases; junction bases not matched to a gene: 10. A second PCR of roughly 7 to 11 cycles used a sample-barcoded 5' primer and a J-beta primer mix. TCRdb ran MiXCR on the 5' RACE reads and lists one entry per CDR3 protein. The sample comprises about 1.7 million distinct CDR3 sequences, over 25% of which are singletons, and 7.7% rests with the top ten. This chain links TRBV11-2 with TRBJ2-3, with 10 bases matching TRBD2. The receptor was derived from a woman aged 30 to 39 in good health. The specimen sequenced was blood. CDR3 in amino acids: CASSPSGGANGDTQYF. CDR3 DNA: TGTGCCAGCAGCCCGAGCGGGGGGGCGAACGGAGATACGCAGTATTTT. Together with reference TRBV11-2 and TRBJ2-3, the CDR3 gives the full variable domain: EAGVAQSPRYKIIEKRQSVAFWCNPISGHATLYWYQQILGQGPKLLIQFQNNGVVDDSQLPKDRFSAERLKGVDSTLKIQPAKLEDSAVYLCASSPSGGANGDTQYFGPGTRLTVL.